The text below deals with one TCR beta chain. Its antigen is undetermined. Produced via immunoSEQ multiplex PCR; TCRdb's table is partial and in-frame only. The table has tens of thousands of clones, about nine tenths seen once; the top ten hold over 0.08%. The data were obtained in a study of graft-versus-host responses after intestinal transplantation. Study at large: Anti-thymocyte globulin served as induction for all recipients, who then took tacrolimus and steroids for approximately three years. Study-level results: Levels of circulating GvH clones at their peak were associated with early post-transplant HvG declines.

Germline values: CDR1 SGHKS, CDR2 YYEKEE (reference sequence). Trimming took 4 bases from V and 6 from J; bases not matched to a gene: 4. The CDR3 has 13 amino acids. The clonotype comes from a human donor who received an intestinal transplant. Sequences were derived from unstimulated CD4+ T cells sorted from spleen or lymph node cells, sampled before intestinal transplant. This chain connects TRBV5-5 to TRBJ1-2; 9 bases agree with TRBD1. Here the CDR3 DNA reads TGTGCCAGCAGCGCGACAGGGGGAAATGGCTACACCTTC. It codes for CASSATGGNGYTF.